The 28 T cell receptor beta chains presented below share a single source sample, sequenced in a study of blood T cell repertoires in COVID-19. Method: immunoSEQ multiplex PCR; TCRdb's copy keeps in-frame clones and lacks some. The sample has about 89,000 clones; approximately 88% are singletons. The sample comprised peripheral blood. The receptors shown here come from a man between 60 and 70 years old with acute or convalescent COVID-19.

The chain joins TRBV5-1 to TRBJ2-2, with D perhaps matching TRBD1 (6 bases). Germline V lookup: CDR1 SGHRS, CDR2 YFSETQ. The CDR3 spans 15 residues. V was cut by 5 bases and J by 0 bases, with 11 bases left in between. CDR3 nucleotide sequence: TGCGCCAGCAGACTGGGACACTCGAACACCGGGGAGCTGTTTTTT. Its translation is CASRLGHSNTGELFF.

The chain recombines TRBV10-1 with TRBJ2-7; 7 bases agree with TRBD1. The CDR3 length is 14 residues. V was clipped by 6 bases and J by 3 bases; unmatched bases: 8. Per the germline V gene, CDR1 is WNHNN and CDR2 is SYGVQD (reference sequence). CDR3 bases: TGCGCCAGCAGCCCCGGGACAGCAGGCTACGAGCAGTACTTC. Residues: CASSPGTAGYEQYF.

CDR3 DNA sequence: TGTGCCAGCAGCCCCCGGGAAAAGGTCGGGGAGCTGTTTTTT. It is translated as CASSPREKVGELFF. This chain joins TRBV7-3 and TRBJ2-2; possibly TRBD2 for D (5 bases). The CDR3 is 14 amino acids. V was trimmed by 5 bases and J by 7 bases, leaving 14 bases between them. Looked up from germline, CDR1 is SGHTA and CDR2 is FQGTGA.

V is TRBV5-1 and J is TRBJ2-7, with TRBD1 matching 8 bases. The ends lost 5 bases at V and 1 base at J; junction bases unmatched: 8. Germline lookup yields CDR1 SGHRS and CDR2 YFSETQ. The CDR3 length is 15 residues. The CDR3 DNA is TGCGCCAGCAGAGAGCAGGGGGCTTCATCCTACGAGCAGTACTTC. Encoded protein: CASREQGASSYEQYF.

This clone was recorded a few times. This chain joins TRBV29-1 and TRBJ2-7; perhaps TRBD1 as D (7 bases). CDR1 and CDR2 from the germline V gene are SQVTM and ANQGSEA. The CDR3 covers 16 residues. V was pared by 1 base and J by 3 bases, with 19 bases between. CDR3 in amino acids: CSVEGGLEGAFYEQYF. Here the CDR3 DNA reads TGCAGCGTTGAAGGAGGGCTGGAGGGGGCCTTCTACGAGCAGTACTTC.

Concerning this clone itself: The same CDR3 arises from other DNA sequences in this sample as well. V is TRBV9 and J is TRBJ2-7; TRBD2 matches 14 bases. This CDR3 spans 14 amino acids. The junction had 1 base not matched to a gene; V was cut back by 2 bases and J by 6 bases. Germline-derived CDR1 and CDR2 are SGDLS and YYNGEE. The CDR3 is CASSVGLAGGEQYF. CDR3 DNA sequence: TGTGCCAGCAGCGTTGGACTAGCGGGAGGCGAGCAGTACTTC.

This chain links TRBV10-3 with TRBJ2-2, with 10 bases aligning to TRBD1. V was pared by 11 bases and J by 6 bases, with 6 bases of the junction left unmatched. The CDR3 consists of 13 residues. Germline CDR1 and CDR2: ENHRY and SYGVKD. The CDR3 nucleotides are TGTGCCTCACGGACAGGGGGACCCGGGGAGCTGTTTTTT. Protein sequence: CASRTGGPGELFF.

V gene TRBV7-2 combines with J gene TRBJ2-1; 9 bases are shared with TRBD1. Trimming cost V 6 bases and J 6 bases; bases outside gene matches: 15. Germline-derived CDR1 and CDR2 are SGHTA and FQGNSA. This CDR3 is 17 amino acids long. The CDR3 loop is CASRPGLPGQGSNEQFF. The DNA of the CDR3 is TGTGCCAGCAGGCCCGGACTTCCGGGACAGGGTAGCAATGAGCAGTTCTTC.

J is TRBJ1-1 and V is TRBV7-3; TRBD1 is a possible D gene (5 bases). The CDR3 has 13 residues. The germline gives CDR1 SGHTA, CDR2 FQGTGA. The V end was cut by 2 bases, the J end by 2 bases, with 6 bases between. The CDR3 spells CASSLDRNTEAFF. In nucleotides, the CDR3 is TGTGCCAGCAGCTTAGACAGAAACACTGAAGCTTTCTTT.

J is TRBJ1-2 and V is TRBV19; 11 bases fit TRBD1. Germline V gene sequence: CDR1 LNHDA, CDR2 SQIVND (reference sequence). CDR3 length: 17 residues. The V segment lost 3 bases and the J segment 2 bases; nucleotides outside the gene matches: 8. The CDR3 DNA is TGTGCCAGTAGTATTCACGGCGGGACAGGGGGGAACTATGGCTACACCTTC. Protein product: CASSIHGGTGGNYGYTF.

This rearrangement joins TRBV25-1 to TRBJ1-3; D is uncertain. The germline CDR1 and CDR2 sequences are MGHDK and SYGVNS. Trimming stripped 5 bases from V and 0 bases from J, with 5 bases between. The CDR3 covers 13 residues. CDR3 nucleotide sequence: TGTGCCAGCAGTCAGGACTCTGGAAACACCATATATTTT. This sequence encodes CASSQDSGNTIYF.

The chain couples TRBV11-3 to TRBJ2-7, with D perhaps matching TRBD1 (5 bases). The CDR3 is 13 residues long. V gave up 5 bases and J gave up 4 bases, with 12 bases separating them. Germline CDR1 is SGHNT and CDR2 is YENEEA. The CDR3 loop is CASSKQEMYEQYF. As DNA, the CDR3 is TGTGCCAGCAGCAAACAGGAGATGTACGAGCAGTACTTC.

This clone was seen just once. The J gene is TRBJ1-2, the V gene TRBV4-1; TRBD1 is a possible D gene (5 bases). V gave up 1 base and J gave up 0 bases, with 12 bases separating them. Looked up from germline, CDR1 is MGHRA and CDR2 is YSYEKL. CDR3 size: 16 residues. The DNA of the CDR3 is TGCGCCAGCAGCCAAGCTCAGGGAAACACTAACTATGGCTACACCTTC. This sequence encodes CASSQAQGNTNYGYTF.

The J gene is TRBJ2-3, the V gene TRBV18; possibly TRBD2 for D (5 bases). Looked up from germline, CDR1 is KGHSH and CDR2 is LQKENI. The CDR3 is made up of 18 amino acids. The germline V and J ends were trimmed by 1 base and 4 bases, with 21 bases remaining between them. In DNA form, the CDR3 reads TGTGCCAGCTCACCACGGCTTAGAGGGCCAGGTGGGGCAGATACGCAGTATTTT. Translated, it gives CASSPRLRGPGGADTQYF.

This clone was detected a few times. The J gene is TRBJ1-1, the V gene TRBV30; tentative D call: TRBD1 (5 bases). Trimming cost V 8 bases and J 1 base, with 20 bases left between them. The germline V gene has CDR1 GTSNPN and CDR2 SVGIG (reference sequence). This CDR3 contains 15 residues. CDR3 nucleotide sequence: TGTGCCAGAACTAACGCGGGACTCCCGAACACTGAAGCTTTCTTT. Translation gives CARTNAGLPNTEAFF.

This CDR3 is CASSTGQGESYGYTF. CDR3 DNA sequence: TGCGCCAGCAGCACCGGACAGGGAGAGAGCTATGGCTACACCTTC. This sequence joins TRBV5-1 and TRBJ1-2, with TRBD1 matching 8 bases. CDR3 length: 15 residues. Germline CDR1 and CDR2: SGHRS and YFSETQ. V trimming: 4 bases; J trimming: 4 bases; junction bases outside the gene matches: 9. Filled out from reference TRBV5-1 and TRBJ1-2, the complete variable domain reads KAGVTQTPRYLIKTRGQQVTLSCSPISGHRSVSWYQQTPGQGLQFLFEYFSETQRNKGNFPGRFSGRQFSNSRSEMNVSTLELGDSALYLCASSTGQGESYGYTFGSGTRLTVV.

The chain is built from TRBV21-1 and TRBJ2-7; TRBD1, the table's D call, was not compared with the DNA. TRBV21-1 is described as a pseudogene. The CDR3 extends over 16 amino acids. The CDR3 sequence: CASSKALSRFNYEQYF. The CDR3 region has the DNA TGTGCCAGCAGCAAAGCGCTCAGCAGGTTCAACTACGAGCAGTACTTC.

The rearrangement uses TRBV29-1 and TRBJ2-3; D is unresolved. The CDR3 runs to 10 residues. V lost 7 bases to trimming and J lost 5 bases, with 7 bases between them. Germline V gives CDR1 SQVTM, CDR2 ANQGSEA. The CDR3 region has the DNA TGCAGCGCGTCACAAGATACGCAGTATTTT. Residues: CSASQDTQYF.

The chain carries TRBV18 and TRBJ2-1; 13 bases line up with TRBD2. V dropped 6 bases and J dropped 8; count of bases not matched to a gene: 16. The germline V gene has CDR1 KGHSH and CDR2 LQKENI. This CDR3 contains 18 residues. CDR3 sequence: CASSPTGTSGAPFHEQFF. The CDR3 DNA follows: TGTGCCAGCTCCCCGACGGGGACTAGCGGGGCCCCATTCCATGAGCAGTTCTTC.

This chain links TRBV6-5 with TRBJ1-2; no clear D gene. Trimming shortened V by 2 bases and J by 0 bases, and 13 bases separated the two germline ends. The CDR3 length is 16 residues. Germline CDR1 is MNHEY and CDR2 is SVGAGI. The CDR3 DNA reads TGTGCCAGCAGTTACGATTCGCCATCAGCTAACTATGGCTACACCTTC. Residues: CASSYDSPSANYGYTF.

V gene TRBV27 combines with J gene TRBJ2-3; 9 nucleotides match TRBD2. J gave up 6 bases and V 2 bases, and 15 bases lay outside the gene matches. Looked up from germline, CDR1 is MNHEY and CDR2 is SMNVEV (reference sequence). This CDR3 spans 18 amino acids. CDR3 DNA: TGTGCCAGCAGTTTACTAGGGGGCGGGGGACTAGCAGGGGATACGCAGTATTTT. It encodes CASSLLGGGGLAGDTQYF.

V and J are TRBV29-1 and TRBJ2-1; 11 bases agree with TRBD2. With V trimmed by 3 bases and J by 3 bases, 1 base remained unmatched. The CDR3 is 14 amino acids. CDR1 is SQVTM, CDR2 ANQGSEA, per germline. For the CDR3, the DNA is TGCAGCGTTGAGACTAGCGGGGACTACAATGAGCAGTTCTTC. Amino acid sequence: CSVETSGDYNEQFF.

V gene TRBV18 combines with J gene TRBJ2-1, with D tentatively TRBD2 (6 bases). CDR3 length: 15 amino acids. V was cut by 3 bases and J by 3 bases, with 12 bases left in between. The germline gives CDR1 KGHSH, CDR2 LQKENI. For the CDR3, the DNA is TGTGCCAGCTCACCGGAGGAGGGATTCTACAATGAGCAGTTCTTC. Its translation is CASSPEEGFYNEQFF.

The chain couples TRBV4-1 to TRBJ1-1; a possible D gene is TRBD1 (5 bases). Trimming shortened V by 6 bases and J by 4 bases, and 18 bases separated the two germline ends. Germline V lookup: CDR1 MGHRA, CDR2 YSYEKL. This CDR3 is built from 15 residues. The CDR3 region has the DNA TGCGCCAGCAGTCTATCTCCCGGGGGGAGCACTGAAGCTTTCTTT. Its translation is CASSLSPGGSTEAFF.

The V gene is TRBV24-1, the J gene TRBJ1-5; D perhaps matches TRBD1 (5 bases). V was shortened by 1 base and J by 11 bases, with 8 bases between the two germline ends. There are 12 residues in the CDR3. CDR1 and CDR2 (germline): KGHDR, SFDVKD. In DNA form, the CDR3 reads TGTGCCACCAGTGATTTTCGGGGGGCCCAGCATTTT. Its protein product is CATSDFRGAQHF.

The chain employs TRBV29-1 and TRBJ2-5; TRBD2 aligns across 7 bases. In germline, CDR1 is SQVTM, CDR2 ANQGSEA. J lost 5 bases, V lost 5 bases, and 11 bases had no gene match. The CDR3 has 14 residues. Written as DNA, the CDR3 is TGCAGCGTTCCAGCGGGACGGAGGGAGGAGACCCAGTACTTC. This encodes CSVPAGRREETQYF.

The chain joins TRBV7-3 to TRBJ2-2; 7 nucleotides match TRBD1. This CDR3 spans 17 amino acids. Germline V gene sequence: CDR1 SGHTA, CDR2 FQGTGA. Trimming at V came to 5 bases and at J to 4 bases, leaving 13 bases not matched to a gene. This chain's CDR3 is CASSADPGQISTGELFF. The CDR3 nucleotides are TGTGCCAGCAGCGCAGACCCGGGACAGATCTCCACCGGGGAGCTGTTTTTT.

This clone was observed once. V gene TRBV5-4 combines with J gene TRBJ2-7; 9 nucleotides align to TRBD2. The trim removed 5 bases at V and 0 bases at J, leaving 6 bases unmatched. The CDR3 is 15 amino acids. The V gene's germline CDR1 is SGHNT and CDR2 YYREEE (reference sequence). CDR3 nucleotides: TGTGCCAGCAGATCCACTAGCGGGTTCTCCTACGAGCAGTACTTC. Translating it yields CASRSTSGFSYEQYF.